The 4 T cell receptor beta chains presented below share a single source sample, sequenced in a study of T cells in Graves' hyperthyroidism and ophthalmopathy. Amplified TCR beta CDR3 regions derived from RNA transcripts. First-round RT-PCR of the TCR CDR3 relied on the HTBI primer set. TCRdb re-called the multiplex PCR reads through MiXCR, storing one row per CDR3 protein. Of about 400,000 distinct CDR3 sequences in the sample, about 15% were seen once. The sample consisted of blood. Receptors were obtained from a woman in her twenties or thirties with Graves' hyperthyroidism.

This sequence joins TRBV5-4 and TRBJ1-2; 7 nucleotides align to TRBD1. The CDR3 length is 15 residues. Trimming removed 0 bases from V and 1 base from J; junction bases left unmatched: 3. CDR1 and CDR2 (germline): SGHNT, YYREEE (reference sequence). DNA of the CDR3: TGTGCCAGCAGCTTGGATGGGACAGTTAACTATGGCTACACCTTC. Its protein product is CASSLDGTVNYGYTF.

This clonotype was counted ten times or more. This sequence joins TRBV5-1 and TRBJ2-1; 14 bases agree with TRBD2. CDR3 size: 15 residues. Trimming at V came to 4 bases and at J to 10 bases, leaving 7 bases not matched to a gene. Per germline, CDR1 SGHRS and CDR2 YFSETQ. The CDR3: CASSPGLAGVAEQFF. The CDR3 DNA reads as TGCGCCAGCAGCCCGGGACTAGCGGGAGTGGCGGAGCAGTTCTTC.

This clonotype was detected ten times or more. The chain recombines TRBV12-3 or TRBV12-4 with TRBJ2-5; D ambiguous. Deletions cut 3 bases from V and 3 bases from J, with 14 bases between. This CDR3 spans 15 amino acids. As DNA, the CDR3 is TGTGCCAGCAGTTTGGCTGCTACCTGGGAAGAGACCCAGTACTTC. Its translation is CASSLAATWEETQYF.

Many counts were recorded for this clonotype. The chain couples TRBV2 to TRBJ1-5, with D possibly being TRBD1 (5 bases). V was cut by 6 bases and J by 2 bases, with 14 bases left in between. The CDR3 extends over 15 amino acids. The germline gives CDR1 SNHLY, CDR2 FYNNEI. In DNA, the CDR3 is TGTGCCAGCAGGGACATCAGGGACGGCAATCAGCCCCAGCATTTT. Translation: CASRDIRDGNQPQHF.